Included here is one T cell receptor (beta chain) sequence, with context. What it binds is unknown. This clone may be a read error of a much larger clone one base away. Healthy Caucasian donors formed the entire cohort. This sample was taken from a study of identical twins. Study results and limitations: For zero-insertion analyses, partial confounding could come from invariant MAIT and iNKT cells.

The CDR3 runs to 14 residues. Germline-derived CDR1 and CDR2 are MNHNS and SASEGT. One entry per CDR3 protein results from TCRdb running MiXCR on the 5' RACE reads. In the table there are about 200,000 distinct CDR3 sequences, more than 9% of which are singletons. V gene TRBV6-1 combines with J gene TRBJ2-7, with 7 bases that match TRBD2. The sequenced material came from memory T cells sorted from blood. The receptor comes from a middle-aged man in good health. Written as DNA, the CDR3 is TGTGCCGGCAGTCTAGGGAGGGGCTCCTACGAGCAGTACTTC. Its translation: CAGSLGRGSYEQYF.